This passage covers 11 T cell receptor beta chains from one sample sequenced in a study of early T cells in non-severe SARS-CoV-2 infection. One entry per CDR3 protein results from TCRdb running MiXCR on the 5' RACE reads. The data hold 70,000 or so distinct CDR3 sequences, with approximately 4.6% observed a single time. The material sequenced was whole blood, taken at baseline. Receptors were obtained from an adult who was a healthcare worker with PCR-confirmed SARS-CoV-2 infection or an uninfected control (not recorded which). The donor label of this sample is uncertain.

The V gene is TRBV4-2, the J gene TRBJ2-7; no definite D call. Germline CDR1 is LGHNA and CDR2 is YNFKEQ. Trimming took off 5 bases at V and 1 base at J, with 12 bases between the two ends. The CDR3 runs to 14 residues. CDR3 nucleotide sequence: TGTGCCAGCAGCGGGCAGTTCAATTCCTACGAGCAGTACTTC. It specifies CASSGQFNSYEQYF.

This clonotype has at least ten counts. The chain links TRBV5-6 to TRBJ1-4, with D possibly matching TRBD1 (6 bases). The CDR3 loop spans 15 amino acids. Trimming shortened V by 1 base and J by 5 bases, and 12 bases separated the two germline ends. Germline CDR1 reads SGHDT; CDR2 reads YYEEEE. CDR3 DNA: TGTGCCAGCAGCTTGTCCAGGGGCCTCAATGAAAAACTGTTTTTT. It translates to CASSLSRGLNEKLFF.

This clonotype was recorded many times. The CDR3 coding sequence is TGTGCCAGCACCCAGGGGGCTTCGTCCAATTCACCCCTCCACTTT. Residues: CASTQGASSNSPLHF. The chain combines TRBV7-9 with TRBJ1-6; 8 nucleotides match TRBD1. Germline V lookup: CDR1 SEHNR, CDR2 FQNEAQ (reference sequence). V shed 7 bases, J shed 7 bases, and the junction held 9 bases outside the gene matches. The CDR3 runs 15 residues.

Ten or more counts support this clonotype. The chain joins TRBV5-1 to TRBJ2-1; D remains ambiguous. Germline CDR1 reads SGHRS; CDR2 reads YFSETQ. This CDR3 has 13 residues. V was trimmed by 0 bases and J by 5 bases, leaving 6 bases between them. DNA of the CDR3: TGCGCCAGCAGCTTGGCCCGCAACAATGAGCAGTTCTTC. Its protein is CASSLARNNEQFF.

This clonotype has more than one count but fewer than ten. The chain employs TRBV18 and TRBJ1-4; 8 bases align to TRBD1. This CDR3 has 15 residues. V was pared by 3 bases and J by 5 bases, with 5 bases of the junction left unmatched. Germline lookup yields CDR1 KGHSH and CDR2 LQKENI. This chain's CDR3 is CASSPRQGPNEKLFF. In DNA form, the CDR3 reads TGTGCCAGCTCACCTCGACAGGGGCCGAATGAAAAACTGTTTTTT.

In this sample, this clonotype turned up a few times. V gene TRBV29-1 combines with J gene TRBJ1-3, with unresolved D. There are 13 residues in the CDR3. V gave up 4 bases and J gave up 0 bases, with 7 bases separating them. The germline CDR1 and CDR2 sequences are SQVTM and ANQGSEA. The CDR3 reads CSVAGSSGNTIYF. The DNA of the CDR3 is TGCAGCGTTGCCGGGAGCTCTGGAAACACCATATATTTT.

This clonotype was seen more than once but under ten times. The genes are TRBV6-2 or TRBV6-3 and TRBJ2-2; TRBD2 matches 12 bases. Germline CDR1 MNHEY, CDR2 SVGEGT. The CDR3 is 16 residues long. V lost 4 bases, J lost 3 bases, and 3 bases stayed unmatched. CDR3 bases: TGTGCCAGCAGTTCCAGACTAGCGGGGGACACCGGGGAGCTGTTTTTT. Protein product: CASSSRLAGDTGELFF.

This clonotype was recorded at least ten times. The V gene is TRBV6-1, the J gene TRBJ2-7; D ambiguous. Germline V lookup: CDR1 MNHNS, CDR2 SASEGT. CDR3 size: 8 residues. V lost 7 bases to trimming and J lost 5 bases, with 0 bases between them. CDR3: CASNEQYF. CDR3 DNA sequence: TGTGCCAGCAACGAGCAGTACTTC.

The rearrangement uses TRBV6-2 or TRBV6-3 and TRBJ2-1, with 9 bases that match TRBD2. Unmatched junction bases numbered 10, after V lost 5 bases and J lost 8 bases. Germline V gene sequence: CDR1 MNHEY, CDR2 SVGEGT. The CDR3 consists of 15 residues. As DNA, the CDR3 is TGTGCCAGCAGTGCAAGCGGGGGGATTACGGATGAGCAGTTCTTC. Translation: CASSASGGITDEQFF.

At least ten counts were recorded for this clonotype. The chain combines TRBV4-3 with TRBJ2-7; 8 nucleotides match TRBD1. Losses at the gene ends were 6 bases for V and 4 bases for J; bases not matched to a gene: 11. CDR1 is LGHNA and CDR2 is YSLEER in the germline V gene. The CDR3 loop spans 15 amino acids. The DNA for the CDR3 is TGCGCCAGCAGTCTGGACAGGGACCGTAGATACGAGCAGTACTTC. Translation gives CASSLDRDRRYEQYF.

The chain recombines TRBV7-2 with TRBJ2-3; TRBD1 matches at 9 bases. Looked up from germline, CDR1 is SGHTA and CDR2 is FQGNSA. The trim removed 3 bases at V and 2 bases at J, leaving 9 bases unmatched. This CDR3 comprises 17 residues. Written as DNA, the CDR3 is TGTACCAGCAGCTTTCCCCGGGACAGGGCCGACACAGATACGCAGTATTTT. It encodes CTSSFPRDRADTDTQYF.